This TCR beta chain was sequenced for a study of CD8 T cells in Susac syndrome. The wider study: At the time of blood draw, patients with Susac syndrome were therapy-naive, receiving corticosteroids, or receiving intravenous immunoglobulin alone. Study results and limitations: By the study's own acknowledgment, its TCR sequencing and HLA analysis included relatively few individuals.

RNA was extracted with the RNeasy kit, and a quantity of about 0.5 to 1 ug was reverse transcribed using random hexamers. One entry per CDR3 protein, called by TCRdb with MiXCR from the immunoSEQ multiplex PCR reads. The table records 120,000 or so distinct CDR3 sequences, 90% to 95% of them present only once. CDR3 length: 15 amino acids. From germline, CDR1 is LGHDT and CDR2 YNNKEL (reference sequence). V was pared by 3 bases and J by 0 bases, with 4 bases of the junction left unmatched. A remark on this clonotype: The antigen remains unidentified.

All included Susac syndrome patients satisfied recently defined diagnostic criteria for definite or probable disease. This sequence joins TRBV3-1 and TRBJ1-2, with 7 bases identical to TRBD1. The TCR sequence derives from a human donor with Susac syndrome. The specimen was CD8+ T cells from PBMCs. This chain's CDR3 is CASSQGQSTNYGYTF. The CDR3 region has the DNA TGTGCCAGCAGCCAGGGACAGTCCACTAACTATGGCTACACCTTC.